The source of this T cell receptor (beta chain) is a study of shared clonotypes between healthy human individuals. Points from the study as a whole: Clonotypes that were shared across a few donors made up 4.5% to 5% of naive CD4 clonotypes. On the whole, naive subsets had larger estimated richness than memory subsets had.

In this sample, this clone turned up a few times. The target antigen is unknown. The V segment lost 4 bases and the J segment 0 bases; nucleotides outside the gene matches: 10. The V gene's germline CDR1 is SGHRS and CDR2 YFSETQ. The CDR3 loop spans 17 amino acids. Authors' methods: Filtering differed, since immunoSEQ gave only junction sequences and no quality scores. The protocol was immunoSEQ multiplex PCR, while the TCRdb copy is restricted to in-frame clones and leaves out a portion. V, J and clone size derive from that table, while D and trimming were established from the DNA sequence. The data hold some 2.4 million clones, with approximately 94% observed a single time.

The chain employs TRBV5-1 and TRBJ1-3; TRBD1 matches at 7 bases. The sample taken for sequencing was naive CD4+ T cells from PBMCs. Regarding subset: CD45RA+ positively selected. This clonotype was sampled from a man between 18 and 29 years old in good health. Some clones in this sample may be carry-over from other donors' samples. As DNA, the CDR3 is TGCGCCAGCAGCCCCCTGACAGGGCCCAACTCTGGAAACACCATATATTTT. It codes for CASSPLTGPNSGNTIYF.